This section outlines one TCR beta chain sequence together with its context. The data originate from a study of cytomegalovirus exposure and HLA in healthy donors. The CDR3 loop spans 13 amino acids. V dropped 5 bases and J dropped 6 bases, with 14 bases sitting between them. The germline CDR1 and CDR2 sequences are MDHEN and SYDVKM. PCR was performed using 60 Vbeta and 13 Jbeta primers. The assay was immunoSEQ multiplex PCR, and TCRdb's table has in-frame clones only and misses some. In the table there are some 140,000 clones, around 79% of which are singletons. Sequenced material: PBMCs. The chain has TRBV28 and TRBJ2-7; D unclear. This clonotype was sampled from a female donor in good health and CMV-seronegative. CDR3 DNA: TGTGCCAGCAGTCTGGAGAACCCCTCCGAGCAGTACTTC. Residues: CASSLENPSEQYF.